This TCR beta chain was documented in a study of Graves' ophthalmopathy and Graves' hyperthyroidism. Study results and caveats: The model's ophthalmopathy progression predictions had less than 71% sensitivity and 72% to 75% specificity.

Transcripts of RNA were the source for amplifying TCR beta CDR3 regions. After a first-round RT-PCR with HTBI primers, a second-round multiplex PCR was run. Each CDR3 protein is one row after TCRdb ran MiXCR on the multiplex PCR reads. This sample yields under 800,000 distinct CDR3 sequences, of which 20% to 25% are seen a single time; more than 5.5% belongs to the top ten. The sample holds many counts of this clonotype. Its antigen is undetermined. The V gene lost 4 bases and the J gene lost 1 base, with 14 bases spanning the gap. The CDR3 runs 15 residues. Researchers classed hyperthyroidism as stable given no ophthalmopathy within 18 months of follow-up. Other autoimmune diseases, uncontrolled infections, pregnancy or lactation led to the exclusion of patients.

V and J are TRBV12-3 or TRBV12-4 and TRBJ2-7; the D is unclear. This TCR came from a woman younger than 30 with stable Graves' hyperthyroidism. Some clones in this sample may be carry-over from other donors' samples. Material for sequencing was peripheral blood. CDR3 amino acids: CASSSSGYPSYEQYF. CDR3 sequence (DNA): TGTGCCAGCAGTTCCTCCGGTTACCCTTCCTACGAGCAGTACTTC.